This T cell receptor beta chain was documented in a study of cytomegalovirus exposure and HLA in healthy donors. Only in-frame clones appear in the TCRdb table, and some are missing; sequencing was by immunoSEQ multiplex PCR. The table shows roughly 280,000 clones, with just over 85% occurring only once. This clone appeared a single time. The antigen remains unidentified. Study observations and caveats: The study labeled more than 150 TCR beta chains cytomegalovirus-associated.

This CDR3 spans 14 amino acids. Germline values: CDR1 MNHNY, CDR2 SVGAGI (reference sequence). Trimming cost V 7 bases and J 0 bases, with 12 bases left between them. This rearrangement joins TRBV6-6 to TRBJ1-1; D may be TRBD1 (6 bases). Sequenced: PBMCs. This clonotype originated in a woman between 18 and 29 years old in good health and CMV-seronegative. The CDR3 spells CASTDQGLNTEAFF. DNA for the CDR3: TGTGCCAGCACGGACCAGGGGCTGAACACTGAAGCTTTCTTT.